This T cell receptor (beta chain) was sequenced in a study of T cell responses to AZD1222 COVID-19 vaccine. Study-level findings and limits: The donor cohort was predominantly white British with a female majority, and clonal diversity may have been underestimated. Spike was spanned by vaccine-associated CD4 TCRs, with dominance at 160-218 and 743-854. Just a handful of AZD1222 recipients tested seropositive at baseline.

Second doses at about 4 or about 12 weeks were pooled. In the case of this clone: Its cognate antigen is unknown.

This table comes from immunoSEQ multiplex PCR, and its TCRdb copy is limited to in-frame clones, with some not included. The table lists about 110,000 clones, 92% of them singletons. The sequenced sample was peripheral blood, obtained 28 days after the second AZD1222 dose. The origin of this receptor is an adult who received the AZD1222 COVID-19 vaccine.

CDR3 amino acids: CASSPPRVGRGAISYEQYF. The DNA for the CDR3 is TGTGCCAGCAGTCCCCCCCGGGTGGGGCGGGGGGCGATATCCTACGAGCAGTACTTC. This rearrangement joins TRBV27 to TRBJ2-7, with 8 bases lining up with TRBD2. CDR1 is MNHEY, CDR2 SMNVEV, per germline (reference sequence). J gave up 1 base and V 5 bases, and 19 bases lay outside the gene matches. The CDR3 length is 19 residues.